Listed below are T cell receptor beta chains from one sample, sequenced in a study of OX40 agonist ivuxolimab in advanced cancers. Using immunoSEQ multiplex PCR, the repertoire was profiled, and TCRdb retains in-frame clones only, with some absent. Of 25,000 or so clones detected, around 80% appear once; the ten largest clones hold 11% to 15%. Sequenced material: CD4+ or CD8+ T cells sorted from blood, taken in a trial of the OX40 agonist ivuxolimab. The receptors were gathered from an adult with an advanced solid tumor such as melanoma, head and neck, liver or kidney cancer. Both conserved end residues are trimmed from each CDR3. Each record gives: clone size, V gene, J gene, D gene, CDR3 protein. A D gene is named only where the DNA matches it firmly. Clone size, where shown, is once, few, many, or a class for clones that have expanded.

once	TRBV5-5	TRBJ2-1	-	ASSLDIFNEQF
-	TRBV5-1	TRBJ2-2	-	ASSLIGRELF
-	TRBV5-5	TRBJ1-1	-	ASSLPDRHSEAF
-	TRBV14	TRBJ2-7	TRBD1	ASSQGTGIYEQY
-	TRBV19	TRBJ1-2	TRBD1	ASSPQGQSGYGYT
-	TRBV7-6	TRBJ2-1	TRBD2	ASSLLAVSYNEQF
-	TRBV5-4	TRBJ2-7	-	ASSSEGSSYEQY
-	TRBV4-3	TRBJ2-3	-	ASSQSLGVRGGTDTQY
-	TRBV6-6	TRBJ1-1	TRBD1	ASSYLAGGANTEAF
-	TRBV19	TRBJ2-1	-	ASSIVGGPVNEQF
-	TRBV2	TRBJ2-7	TRBD1	ASSPDRGLSYEQY
few	TRBV14	TRBJ1-1	-	ASSQDSPSPEAF
-	TRBV7-9	TRBJ2-5	TRBD1	ASSLPRDRGKTQY
-	TRBV7-8	TRBJ2-1	TRBD2	ASSLGAGGQKGF
-	TRBV7-9	TRBJ1-2	-	ASSPTEGDYGYT
-	TRBV14	TRBJ2-7	-	ASSPRQVTYEQY
-	TRBV6-5	TRBJ2-7	TRBD1	ASSHRDRFSYEQY
-	TRBV7-8	TRBJ2-5	TRBD2	ASSPFSGGAQETQY
-	TRBV2	TRBJ1-4	-	ASSEKGGPSEKLF
once	TRBV27	TRBJ2-1	-	ASSLESAGAPYDEQF
-	TRBV7-9	TRBJ2-7	-	ASSPAVGISYEQY
-	TRBV5-1	TRBJ1-1	TRBD1	ASSLFLPGTDRLNTEAF
-	TRBV5-1	TRBJ2-1	-	ASSSPELNNEQF
-	TRBV6-5	TRBJ2-2	-	ASSYEVDTVTGELF